The 14 T cell receptor beta chains given below trace back to one sample, sequenced in a study of T cells after yellow fever vaccination. A single record per CDR3 protein comes from TCRdb applying MiXCR to the 5' RACE reads. Found here are a few hundred thousand distinct CDR3 sequences, roughly 17% of them singletons; the top ten hold approximately 15%. This sample comprised PBMCs, obtained roughly 5 days after the first yellow fever vaccination. These receptors were collected from a man aged 18 to 29 who received the YFV17D yellow fever vaccine.

The rearrangement links TRBV6-1 to TRBJ1-2; no clear D. Germline V gene lookup returns CDR1 MNHNS and CDR2 SASEGT. Deletions cut 6 bases from V and 5 bases from J, with 13 bases between. The CDR3 covers 13 residues. CDR3 DNA sequence: TGTGCCAGCAGCCATCCTCTGGGGTATGGCTACACCTTC. It encodes CASSHPLGYGYTF.

The rearrangement joins TRBV20-1 to TRBJ1-2, with D possibly TRBD1 on 6 matching bases. This CDR3 has 17 residues. Germline lookup yields CDR1 DFQATT and CDR2 SNEGSKA (reference sequence). The V gene lost 3 bases and the J gene lost 2 bases, with 22 bases spanning the gap. For the CDR3, the DNA is TGCAGTGCTAGCCCCCCACTGGACAGCCCCTTAAACTATGGCTACACCTTC. This gives the protein CSASPPLDSPLNYGYTF.

This clonotype was found a few times. The genes are TRBV5-1 and TRBJ2-1; 9 nucleotides match TRBD2. This CDR3 region has 13 residues. Trimming cost V 1 base and J 11 bases; bases outside gene matches: 4. The germline V gene encodes CDR1 SGHRS and CDR2 YFSETQ. The CDR3 loop is CASSLTSGGQQFF. In DNA form, the CDR3 reads TGCGCCAGCAGCTTGACCAGCGGGGGGCAGCAGTTCTTC.

This clonotype was counted between two and nine times. The chain links TRBV20-1 to TRBJ2-5; D remains unclear. CDR3 length equals 14 residues. Germline lookup yields CDR1 DFQATT and CDR2 SNEGSKA (reference sequence). Trimming took off 3 bases at V and 0 bases at J, with 11 bases between the two ends. The CDR3 region is CSASGPVHQETQYF. The CDR3 DNA reads TGCAGTGCTAGTGGGCCCGTGCACCAAGAGACCCAGTACTTC.

V usage is TRBV5-1 and J usage is TRBJ2-3; D is unresolved. The CDR3 contains 14 residues. V lost 7 bases, J lost 2 bases, and 14 bases lay in between. In germline, CDR1 is SGHRS, CDR2 YFSETQ. CDR3 nucleotide sequence: TGCGCCAGCGCCGCCTATACGGCCACAGATACGCAGTATTTT. The encoded protein is CASAAYTATDTQYF.

Regarding this clonotype: This may be a read error: a much more frequent sequence differs by one nucleotide. This sequence joins TRBV5-8 and TRBJ2-3; D remains unclear. CDR3 length: 12 residues. Germline V gives CDR1 SGHTS, CDR2 YDEGEE. V lost 7 bases, J lost 5 bases, and 11 bases lay in between. The CDR3 DNA reads as TGTGCCAGCGGCTCCCGAGGAGATACGCAGTATTTT. Translated: CASGSRGDTQYF.

The chain joins TRBV5-1 to TRBJ2-3, with D perhaps TRBD1 (6 bases). This CDR3 region has 15 residues. In germline, CDR1 is SGHRS, CDR2 YFSETQ. The V gene lost 5 bases and the J gene lost 2 bases, with 15 bases spanning the gap. The CDR3 loop is CASSSQGAFTDTQYF. CDR3 DNA sequence: TGCGCCAGCAGTTCACAGGGAGCTTTCACAGATACGCAGTATTTT.

The V gene is TRBV3-1, the J gene TRBJ2-2; 7 positions agree with TRBD2. V lost 1 base and J lost 0; bases outside the gene matches: 5. This CDR3 is 17 amino acids long. The V gene's germline CDR1 is LGHDT and CDR2 YNNKEL (reference sequence). In nucleotides, the CDR3 is TGTGCCAGCAGCCAAGTAGGGACTAACCCGAACACCGGGGAGCTGTTTTTT. Translated: CASSQVGTNPNTGELFF.

J is TRBJ2-7 and V is TRBV27, with D possibly TRBD1 on 5 matching bases. Germline CDR1 reads MNHEY; CDR2 reads SMNVEV (reference sequence). Deletions cut 6 bases from V and 9 bases from J, with 18 bases between. This CDR3 comprises 13 residues. In DNA form, the CDR3 reads TGTGCCAGCAGCCCGGACACGGTATCGTTGCAGTACGTC. This translates into CASSPDTVSLQYV.

This clonotype was detected only a few times. This sequence joins TRBV7-3 and TRBJ2-1, with D perhaps matching TRBD1 or TRBD2 (5 bases each). The CDR3 runs 13 residues. Trimming pared 3 bases from V and 5 bases from J, leaving 8 bases between. The germline V gene encodes CDR1 SGHTA and CDR2 FQGTGA. The DNA for the CDR3 is TGTGCCAGCAGCTTTCTGGGGGACAATGAGCAGTTCTTC. Residues: CASSFLGDNEQFF. Full variable domain (missing parts from reference TRBV7-3 and TRBJ2-1): GAGVSQTPSNKVTEKGKYVELRCDPISGHTALYWYRQSLGQGPEFLIYFQGTGAADDSGLPNDRFFAVRPEGSVSTLKIQRTERGDSAVYLCASSFLGDNEQFFGPGTRLTVL.

This chain connects TRBV20-1 to TRBJ2-5, with 10 bases that match TRBD2. Germline loops: CDR1 DFQATT, CDR2 SNEGSKA (reference sequence). CDR3 size: 15 residues. V lost 6 bases to trimming and J lost 1 base; unmatched junction nucleotides: 8. The CDR3 spells CSAVLASGSQETQYF. The CDR3 coding sequence is TGCAGTGCAGTCCTAGCTAGCGGGAGCCAAGAGACCCAGTACTTC.

In its sample, this clonotype was seen a few times. The chain joins TRBV24-1 to TRBJ2-2, with 7 bases that match TRBD1. V lost 2 bases to trimming and J lost 8 bases; unmatched junction nucleotides: 10. CDR3 size: 16 residues. Germline V gene lookup returns CDR1 KGHDR and CDR2 SFDVKD. Here the CDR3 reads CATSDSRQGNPGELFF. The CDR3 nucleotides are TGTGCCACCAGTGATTCCCGACAGGGTAATCCGGGGGAGCTGTTTTTT.

This chain joins TRBV4-3 and TRBJ2-3; D is possibly TRBD1 or TRBD2 (5 bases each). The ends were cut back, 1 base at V and 3 bases at J, with 17 bases in the middle. Germline CDR1 LGHNA, CDR2 YSLEER. The CDR3 is 17 amino acids. The chain's CDR3 is CASSQGAPGRGTDTQYF. The CDR3 bases are TGCGCCAGCAGCCAAGGTGCCCCGGGACGGGGTACAGATACGCAGTATTTT.

The chain carries TRBV4-1 and TRBJ2-2, with TRBD1 matching 9 bases. Germline trimming cut 4 bases from V and 6 bases from J; bases unmatched to any gene: 15. CDR3 length equals 18 residues. CDR1 is MGHRA and CDR2 is YSYEKL in the germline V gene. In DNA form, the CDR3 reads TGCGCCAGCAGCCCAAGGGGGACCGGGACAGGGTACGCCGGGGAGCTGTTTTTT. This codes for CASSPRGTGTGYAGELFF.